Listed below are T cell receptor beta chains from one sample, sequenced in a study of T-cell memory formation after mild COVID-19. One entry per CDR3 protein, called by TCRdb with MiXCR from the 5' RACE reads. The sample includes nearly 110,000 distinct CDR3 sequences, around 15% of them seen just once. Sequencing used PBMCs or a T cell subset sorted from them (not recorded which). The receptor set was obtained from a man aged 18 to 30 who had mild COVID-19 (a few samples of this study predate the infection). Cell type and time point are not known. CDR3s leave out the opening cysteine and the closing phenylalanine or tryptophan.

TRBJ2-2,TRBV9,ASSVAYRPTGELF
TRBJ1-5,TRBV5-5,ASSLTGVQPQH
TRBJ1-4,TRBV11-2,ASSLFGRSEKLF
TRBJ1-5,TRBV10-1,ARGGSGQGARQPQH
TRBJ2-7,TRBV4-3,ASSQEVAGVQNEQY
TRBJ2-4,TRBV6-6,ASSFPGQENIQY
TRBJ1-2,TRBV6-5,ASSPTWGDYGYT
TRBJ2-3,TRBV7-9,ASSLGWSSPDTQY
TRBJ2-1,TRBV2,ASSELAGGPGEQF
TRBJ2-7,TRBV10-2,ARPWPSGY
TRBJ2-5,TRBV9,ASSPGAGGQETQY
TRBJ2-3,TRBV6-4,ASSEARGADTQY
TRBJ1-6,TRBV7-2,ASSDGVVSGNSPLH
TRBJ2-2,TRBV20-1,SANDDEGELF
TRBJ2-6,TRBV7-9,ASSSSSGANVLT
TRBJ2-1,TRBV29-1,SVAGQGRQEQF
TRBJ2-1,TRBV7-2,ASRLGGSSYNEQF
TRBJ1-1,TRBV12-3/TRBV12-4,ASSPENTAELEAF
TRBJ1-4,TRBV12-3/TRBV12-4,ASSPTGRNWKLF
TRBJ2-1,TRBV28,ASSLLGYNEQF
TRBJ2-7,TRBV6-6,ASSYSVDRTNSYEQY
TRBJ1-5,TRBV12-3/TRBV12-4,ASSLGRGHQPQH
TRBJ1-5,TRBV15,ATSRGNQPQH
TRBJ2-2,TRBV4-3,ASSQVGGWNTGELF
TRBJ1-1,TRBV9,ASSVGEGLTEAF
TRBJ2-6,TRBV12-5,ASGLGETGRWANVLT
TRBJ2-5,TRBV19,ASSSKWGREKETQY
TRBJ2-3,TRBV6-5,ASSYSSKDTQY
TRBJ2-3,TRBV6-5,ASSYSTLSTDTQY